The subject of this entry is one TCR beta chain. Its matching antigen is unknown. The CDR3 spans 15 residues. Trimming cost V 4 bases and J 0 bases, with 11 bases left between them. CDR1 and CDR2 from the germline V gene are SGHRS and YFSETQ. This record comes from a study of long-term antiretroviral therapy in people with HIV. About the research overall: Earliest sampling preceded the 2015 immediate-ART recommendation by about a decade.

The study's findings and limits: Whichever time point was examined, clones expanded before ART dominated the repertoire. Transplant-donor-level diversity was not reached after ART, though diversity increased.

The run of the v3.0 immunoSEQ assay was at survey level. TCRdb keeps only in-frame clones here, not all; method: immunoSEQ multiplex PCR. The data show about 36,000 clones, roughly 78% seen once. Sequenced here: unsorted PBMCs, sampled 3.4 years after starting antiretroviral therapy. The chain links TRBV5-1 to TRBJ2-1; TRBD1 might be the D (6 bases). This TCR derives from a man in his thirties or forties with HIV. The CDR3 bases are TGCGCCAGCAGCCGGGACATCAGCTCCTACAATGAGCAGTTCTTC. It translates to CASSRDISSYNEQFF.